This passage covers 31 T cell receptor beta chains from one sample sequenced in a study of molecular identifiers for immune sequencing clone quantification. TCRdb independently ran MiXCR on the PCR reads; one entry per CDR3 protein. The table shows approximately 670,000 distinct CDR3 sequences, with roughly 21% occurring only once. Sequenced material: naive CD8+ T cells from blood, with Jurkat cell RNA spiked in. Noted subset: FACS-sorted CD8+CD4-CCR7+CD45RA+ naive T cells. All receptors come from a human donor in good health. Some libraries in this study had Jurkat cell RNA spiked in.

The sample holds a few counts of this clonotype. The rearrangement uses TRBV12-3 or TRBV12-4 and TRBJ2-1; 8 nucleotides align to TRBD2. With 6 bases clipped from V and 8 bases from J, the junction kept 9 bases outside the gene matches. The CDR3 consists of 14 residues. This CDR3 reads CASRPAGTRDEQFF. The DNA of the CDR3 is TGTGCCAGCAGACCCGCGGGGACTAGGGATGAGCAGTTCTTC.

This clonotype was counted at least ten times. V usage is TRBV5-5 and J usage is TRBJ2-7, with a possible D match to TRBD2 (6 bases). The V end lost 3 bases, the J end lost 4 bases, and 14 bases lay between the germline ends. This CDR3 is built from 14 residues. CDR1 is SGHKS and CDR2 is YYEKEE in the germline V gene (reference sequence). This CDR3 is CASSYRDLPYEQYF. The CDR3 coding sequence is TGTGCCAGCAGCTACCGGGACTTACCTTACGAGCAGTACTTC.

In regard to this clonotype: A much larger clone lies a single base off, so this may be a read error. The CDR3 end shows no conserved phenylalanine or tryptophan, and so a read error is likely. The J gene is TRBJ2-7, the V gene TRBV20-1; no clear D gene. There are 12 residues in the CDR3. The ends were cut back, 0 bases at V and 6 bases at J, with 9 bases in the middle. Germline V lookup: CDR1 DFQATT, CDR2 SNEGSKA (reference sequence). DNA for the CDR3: TGCAGTGCTAGAGAGATAAGTTTCGAGCAGTACTCC. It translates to CSAREISFEQYS.

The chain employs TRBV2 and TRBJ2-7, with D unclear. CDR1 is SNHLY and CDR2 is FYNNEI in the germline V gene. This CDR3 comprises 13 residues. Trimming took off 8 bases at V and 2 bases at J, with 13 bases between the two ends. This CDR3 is CASGVPIPYEQYF. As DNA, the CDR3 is TGTGCCAGCGGCGTTCCAATACCCTACGAGCAGTACTTC.

CDR3 bases: TGTGCCAGCAGTCCTATCCGGACAGGGGGCTACTACGAGCAGTACTTC. Translating gives CASSPIRTGGYYEQYF. The genes are TRBV28 and TRBJ2-7; 11 bases are shared with TRBD1. This CDR3 is built from 16 residues. In germline, CDR1 is MDHEN, CDR2 SYDVKM. The J segment lost 3 bases and the V segment lost 5 bases, leaving 9 bases of the junction unmatched. Full variable domain (rest looked up from reference TRBV28 and TRBJ2-7): DVKVTQSSRYLVKRTGEKVFLECVQDMDHENMFWYRQDPGLGLRLIYFSYDVKMKEKGDIPEGYSVSREKKERFSLILESASTNQTSMYLCASSPIRTGGYYEQYFGPGTRLTVT.

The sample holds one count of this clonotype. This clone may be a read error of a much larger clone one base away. The CDR3 loop reads CASSYSPGVGNNEQFF. CDR3 DNA: TGTGCCAGCAGTTACTCGCCGGGAGTGGGCAACAATGAGCAGTTCTTC. J is TRBJ2-1 and V is TRBV6-5, with D possibly matching TRBD2 (6 bases). The germline gives CDR1 MNHEY, CDR2 SVGAGI. The CDR3 has 16 residues. V lost 0 bases to trimming and J lost 5 bases, with 14 bases between them.

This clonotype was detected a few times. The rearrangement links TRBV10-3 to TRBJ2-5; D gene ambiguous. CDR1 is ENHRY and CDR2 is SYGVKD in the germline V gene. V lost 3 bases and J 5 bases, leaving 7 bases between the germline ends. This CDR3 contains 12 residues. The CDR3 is CAISEMGETQYF. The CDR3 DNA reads TGTGCCATCAGTGAAATGGGGGAGACCCAGTACTTC.

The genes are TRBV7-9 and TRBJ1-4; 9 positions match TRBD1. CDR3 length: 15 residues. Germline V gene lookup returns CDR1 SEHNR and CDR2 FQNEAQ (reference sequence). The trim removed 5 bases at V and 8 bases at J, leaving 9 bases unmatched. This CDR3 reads CASSLRDRVGEKLFF. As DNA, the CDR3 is TGTGCCAGCAGCCTGAGGGACAGGGTAGGAGAAAAACTGTTTTTT.

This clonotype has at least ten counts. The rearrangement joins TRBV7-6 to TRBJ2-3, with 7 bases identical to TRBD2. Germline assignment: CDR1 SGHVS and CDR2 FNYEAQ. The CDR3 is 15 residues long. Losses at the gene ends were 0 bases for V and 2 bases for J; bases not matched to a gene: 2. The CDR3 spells CASSLAGGYTDTQYF. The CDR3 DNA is TGTGCCAGCAGCTTAGCGGGAGGGTACACAGATACGCAGTATTTT.

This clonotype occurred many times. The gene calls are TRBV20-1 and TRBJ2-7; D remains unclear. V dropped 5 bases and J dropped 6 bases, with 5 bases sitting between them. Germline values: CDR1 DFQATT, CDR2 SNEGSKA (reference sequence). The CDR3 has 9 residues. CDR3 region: CSAGPEQYF. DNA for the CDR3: TGCAGTGCTGGCCCCGAGCAGTACTTC.

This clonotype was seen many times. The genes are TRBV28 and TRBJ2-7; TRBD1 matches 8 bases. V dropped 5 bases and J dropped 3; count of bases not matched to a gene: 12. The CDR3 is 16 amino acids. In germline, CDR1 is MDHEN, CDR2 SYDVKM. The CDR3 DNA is TGTGCCAGCAGTACGGGACAGGAGTCACCATACTACGAGCAGTACTTC. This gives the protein CASSTGQESPYYEQYF.

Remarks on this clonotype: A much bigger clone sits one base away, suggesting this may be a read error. This CDR3 reads CASGASEYEQYF. CDR3 nucleotides: TGTGCCAGCGGGGCTAGCGAGTACGAGCAGTACTTC. The genes are TRBV28 and TRBJ2-7; D perhaps matches TRBD2 (6 bases). The length of the CDR3 is 12 residues. Germline values: CDR1 MDHEN, CDR2 SYDVKM. V was shortened by 8 bases and J by 4 bases, with 12 bases between the two germline ends.

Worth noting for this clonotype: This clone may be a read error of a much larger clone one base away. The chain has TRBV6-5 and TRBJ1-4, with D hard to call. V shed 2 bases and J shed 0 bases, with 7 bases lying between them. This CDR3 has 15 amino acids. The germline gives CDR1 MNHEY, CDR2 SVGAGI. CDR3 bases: TGTGCCAGCAGTTACATCCATGCAACTAATGAAAAACTGTTTTTT. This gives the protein CASSYIHATNEKLFF.

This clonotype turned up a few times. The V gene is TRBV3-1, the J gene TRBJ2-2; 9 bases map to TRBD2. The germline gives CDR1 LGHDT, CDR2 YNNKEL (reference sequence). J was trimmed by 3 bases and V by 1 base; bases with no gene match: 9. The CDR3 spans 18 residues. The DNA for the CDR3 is TGTGCCAGCAGCCAAGTCGTTGCGGGAGGGCCCCACACCGGGGAGCTGTTTTTT. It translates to CASSQVVAGGPHTGELFF.

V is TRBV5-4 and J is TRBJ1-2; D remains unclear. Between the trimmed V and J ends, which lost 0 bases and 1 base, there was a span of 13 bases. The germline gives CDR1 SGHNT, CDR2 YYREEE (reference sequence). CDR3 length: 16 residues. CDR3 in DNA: TGTGCCAGCAGCTTGGCCGCAACAAGTGTTAACTATGGCTACACCTTC. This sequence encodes CASSLAATSVNYGYTF.

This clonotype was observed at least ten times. The CDR3 is CASKHVKETQYF. Written as DNA, the CDR3 is TGTGCCAGCAAACACGTTAAAGAGACCCAGTACTTC. The V call is TRBV28, the J call TRBJ2-5; D call uncertain. Germline V CDR1 and CDR2: MDHEN, SYDVKM. Trimming left V 7 bases short and J 3 bases short, with 9 bases between. The CDR3 has 12 amino acids.

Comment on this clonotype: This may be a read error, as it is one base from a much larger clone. The CDR3 DNA reads TGTACCAGCAGTAACCGGGTAAACCCAACGGCGTCCTACGAGCAGTACTTC. Amino acids: CTSSNRVNPTASYEQYF. The rearrangement joins TRBV7-6 to TRBJ2-7; D gene ambiguous. CDR1 is SGHVS, CDR2 FNYEAQ, per germline. There are 17 residues in the CDR3.

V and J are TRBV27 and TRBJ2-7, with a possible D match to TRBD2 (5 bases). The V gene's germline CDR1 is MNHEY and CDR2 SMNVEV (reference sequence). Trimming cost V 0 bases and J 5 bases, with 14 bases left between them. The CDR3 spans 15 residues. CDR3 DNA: TGTGCCAGCAGTTTATCGAACGGATTGAGGGACGAGCAGTACTTC. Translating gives CASSLSNGLRDEQYF.

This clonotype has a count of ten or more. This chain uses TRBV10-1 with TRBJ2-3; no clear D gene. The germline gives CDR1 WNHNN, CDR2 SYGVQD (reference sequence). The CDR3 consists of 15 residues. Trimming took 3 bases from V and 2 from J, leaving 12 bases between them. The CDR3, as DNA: TGCGCCAGCAGTGAAGAGACTTCAAACACAGATACGCAGTATTTT. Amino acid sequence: CASSEETSNTDTQYF.

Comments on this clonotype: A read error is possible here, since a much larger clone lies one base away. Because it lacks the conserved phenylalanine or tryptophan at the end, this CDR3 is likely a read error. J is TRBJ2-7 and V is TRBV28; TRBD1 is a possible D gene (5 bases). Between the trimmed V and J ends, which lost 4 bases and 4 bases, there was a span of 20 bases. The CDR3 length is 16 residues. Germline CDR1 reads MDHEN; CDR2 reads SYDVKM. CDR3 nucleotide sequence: TGTGCCAGCAGTTCCGAGGACAAACTTGTTGGGTACGAGCAGTACCTC. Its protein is CASSSEDKLVGYEQYL.

The CDR3 spells CAISESVAGAVQETQYF. The CDR3 bases are TGTGCCATCAGTGAGTCGGTAGCGGGAGCGGTACAAGAGACCCAGTACTTC. V is TRBV10-3 and J is TRBJ2-5; 9 bases fit TRBD2. The CDR3 is 17 residues long. Germline values: CDR1 ENHRY, CDR2 SYGVKD. The V segment lost 0 bases and the J segment 2 bases; nucleotides outside the gene matches: 7.

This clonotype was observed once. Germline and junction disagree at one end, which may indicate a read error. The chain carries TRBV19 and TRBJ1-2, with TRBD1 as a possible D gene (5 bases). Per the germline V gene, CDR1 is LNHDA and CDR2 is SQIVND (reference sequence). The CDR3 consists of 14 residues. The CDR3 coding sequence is TGTGCCAGTAGTCCGGGGGACCCTAACTATGGCCACACCTTC. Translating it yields CASSPGDPNYGHTF.

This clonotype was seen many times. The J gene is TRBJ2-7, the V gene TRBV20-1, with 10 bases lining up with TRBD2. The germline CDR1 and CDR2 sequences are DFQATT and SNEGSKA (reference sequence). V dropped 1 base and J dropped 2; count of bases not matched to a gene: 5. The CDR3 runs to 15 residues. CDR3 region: CSARGRLAGAYEQYF. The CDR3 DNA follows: TGCAGTGCTAGAGGGCGGCTAGCGGGAGCCTACGAGCAGTACTTC.

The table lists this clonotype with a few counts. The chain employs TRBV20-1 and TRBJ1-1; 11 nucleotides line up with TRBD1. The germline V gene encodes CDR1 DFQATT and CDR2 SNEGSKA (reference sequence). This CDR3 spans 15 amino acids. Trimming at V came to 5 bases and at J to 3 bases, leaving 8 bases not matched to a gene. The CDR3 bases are TGCAGTGCTGGTGGGACAGGGGGTACGGACACTGAAGCTTTCTTT. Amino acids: CSAGGTGGTDTEAFF.

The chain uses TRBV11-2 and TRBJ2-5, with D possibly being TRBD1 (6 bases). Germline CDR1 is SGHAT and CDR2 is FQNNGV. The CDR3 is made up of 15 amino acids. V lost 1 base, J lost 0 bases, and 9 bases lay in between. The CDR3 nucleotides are TGTGCCAGCAGCTTAGTAGGGGGAAACCAAGAGACCCAGTACTTC. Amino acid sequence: CASSLVGGNQETQYF.

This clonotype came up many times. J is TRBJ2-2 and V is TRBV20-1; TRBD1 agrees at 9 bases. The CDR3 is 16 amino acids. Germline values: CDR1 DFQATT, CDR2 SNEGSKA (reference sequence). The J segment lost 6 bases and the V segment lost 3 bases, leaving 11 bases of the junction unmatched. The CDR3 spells CSARVRDRVFAGELFF. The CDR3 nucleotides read TGCAGTGCTAGGGTCCGGGACAGGGTATTCGCCGGGGAGCTGTTTTTT.

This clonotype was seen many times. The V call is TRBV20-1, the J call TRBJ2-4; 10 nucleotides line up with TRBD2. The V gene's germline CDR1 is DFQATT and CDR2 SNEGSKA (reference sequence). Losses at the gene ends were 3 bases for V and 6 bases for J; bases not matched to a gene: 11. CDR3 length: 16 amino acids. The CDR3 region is CSARSQREGLGNIQYF. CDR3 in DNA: TGCAGTGCTAGGTCCCAGCGGGAGGGCCTTGGAAACATTCAGTACTTC.

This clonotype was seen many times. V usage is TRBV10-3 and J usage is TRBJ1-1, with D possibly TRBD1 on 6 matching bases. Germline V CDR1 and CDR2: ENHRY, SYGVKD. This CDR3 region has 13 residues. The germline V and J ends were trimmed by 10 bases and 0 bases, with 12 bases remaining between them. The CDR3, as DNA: TGTGCCACCTCGGACAGTCTGAACACTGAAGCTTTCTTT. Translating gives CATSDSLNTEAFF.

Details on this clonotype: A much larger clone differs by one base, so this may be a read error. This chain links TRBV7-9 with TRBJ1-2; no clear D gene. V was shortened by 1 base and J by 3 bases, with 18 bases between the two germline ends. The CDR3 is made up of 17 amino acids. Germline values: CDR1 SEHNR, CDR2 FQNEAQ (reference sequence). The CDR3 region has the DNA TGTGCCAGCAGCTTAGAAGTGGGCGGGGTATTGGACTATGGCTACACCTTC. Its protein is CASSLEVGGVLDYGYTF.

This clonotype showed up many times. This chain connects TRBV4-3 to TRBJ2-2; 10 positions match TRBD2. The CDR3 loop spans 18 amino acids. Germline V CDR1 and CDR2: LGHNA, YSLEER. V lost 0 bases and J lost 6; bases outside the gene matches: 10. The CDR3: CASSQDLILAGVSGELFF. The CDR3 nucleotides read TGCGCCAGCAGCCAAGATCTCATCCTAGCGGGAGTATCCGGGGAGCTGTTTTTT.

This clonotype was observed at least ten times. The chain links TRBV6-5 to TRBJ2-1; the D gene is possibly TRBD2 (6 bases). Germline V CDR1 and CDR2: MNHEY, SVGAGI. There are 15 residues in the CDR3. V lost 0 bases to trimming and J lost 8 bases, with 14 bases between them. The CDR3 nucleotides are TGTGCCAGCAGTTACTCCCGGGAGAGTATCGATGAGCAGTTCTTC. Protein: CASSYSRESIDEQFF.